This T cell receptor beta chain came from a study of shared clonotypes between healthy human individuals. Germline V gene data show CDR1 as PRHDT and CDR2 as FYEKMQ (reference sequence). V lost 0 bases and J 2 bases, leaving 20 bases between the germline ends. The CDR3 length is 18 residues. Clones were sequenced by immunoSEQ multiplex PCR, and TCRdb holds only the in-frame ones, with some missing. Of more than 400,000 clones detected, approximately 94% appear once; the ten largest clones hold around 0.066%. Input material: naive CD4+ T cells sorted from blood. Noted subset: CD45RA+ positively selected. This rearrangement joins TRBV13 to TRBJ2-7; unclear D gene. The sequence was obtained from a woman in her 30s in good health. The CDR3 spells CASSLGVYPRRATYEQYF. The CDR3 nucleotides are TGTGCCAGCAGCTTAGGGGTTTATCCGAGACGGGCAACCTACGAGCAGTACTTC.